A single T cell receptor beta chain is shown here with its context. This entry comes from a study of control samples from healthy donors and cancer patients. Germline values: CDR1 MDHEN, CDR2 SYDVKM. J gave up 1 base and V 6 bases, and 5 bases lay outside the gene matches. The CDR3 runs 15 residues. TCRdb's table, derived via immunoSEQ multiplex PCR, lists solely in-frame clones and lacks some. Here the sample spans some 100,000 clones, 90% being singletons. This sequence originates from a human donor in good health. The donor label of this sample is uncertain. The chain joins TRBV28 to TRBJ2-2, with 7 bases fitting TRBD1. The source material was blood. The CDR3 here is CASRPTGKNTGELFF. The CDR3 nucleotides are TGTGCCAGCAGACCGACAGGGAAGAACACCGGGGAGCTGTTTTTT.